This T cell receptor beta chain is drawn from a study of blood T cell repertoires in COVID-19. Study details: Acute-phase and convalescent COVID-19 samples originated in the United States, Italy and Spain. From T cells, B-cell-depleted T cells, or PBMCs came the material, which was cDNA or gDNA.

This clone was counted only a few times. Measured with immunoSEQ multiplex PCR; TCRdb has only the in-frame clones, and not every one. The sample yields over 90,000 clones, more than 75% seen once. V lost 5 bases and J 3 bases, leaving 10 bases between the germline ends. The CDR3 covers 13 residues. Looked up from germline, CDR1 is SNHLY and CDR2 is FYNNEI. J is TRBJ1-2 and V is TRBV2, with a tentative D call TRBD1 (5 bases). What was sequenced was peripheral blood. This clonotype was obtained from a man aged 45-60 years with active or convalescent COVID-19. The CDR3 reads CASSSGEDYGYTF. CDR3 bases: TGTGCCAGCAGTTCGGGGGAGGACTATGGCTACACCTTC.